The rows below give T cell receptor beta chains drawn from one sample of a study of blood T cell repertoires in COVID-19. Only in-frame clones appear in the TCRdb table, and some are missing; sequencing was by immunoSEQ multiplex PCR. The sample holds about 200,000 clones; 86% are singletons and the top ten take 4.5% to 5.5%. Material: PBMCs or T cells enriched from blood (not recorded which). The receptors were gathered from a woman in her 30s who had been exposed to COVID-19. Both conserved end residues are part of each CDR3. The D gene is left open where the match is weak. Only some rows state a clone size, as once, few, many or a class for expanded clones.

CDR3 protein: CASSLGSVTNEKLFF; CDR3 DNA: TGTGCCAGCAGTCTGGGGAGTGTAACTAATGAAAAACTGTTTTTT; V gene: TRBV7-6; D gene: .; clone size: .; J gene: TRBJ1-4
CDR3 protein: CASGDISSYNEQFF; CDR3 DNA: TGTGCCAGCGGGGACATCAGCTCCTACAATGAGCAGTTCTTC; V gene: TRBV2; D gene: .; clone size: .; J gene: TRBJ2-1
CDR3 protein: CASSRGEGTGGSPLHF; CDR3 DNA: TGCGCCAGCAGCCGGGGGGAGGGGACAGGCGGGTCACCCCTCCACTTT; V gene: TRBV4-1; D gene: TRBD1; clone size: .; J gene: TRBJ1-6
CDR3 protein: CASSALGRPQHF; CDR3 DNA: TGTGCCAGCAGTGCCTTGGGGCGGCCCCAGCATTTT; V gene: TRBV27; D gene: .; clone size: .; J gene: TRBJ1-5
CDR3 protein: CASSSGTSGGTTSTDTQYF; CDR3 DNA: TGTGCCAGCAGCTCCGGTACTAGCGGGGGAACAACTAGCACAGATACGCAGTATTTT; V gene: TRBV7-2; D gene: TRBD2; clone size: .; J gene: TRBJ2-3
CDR3 protein: CASSLATSALNTGELFF; CDR3 DNA: TGTGCCAGCAGCTTGGCGACTAGCGCTTTGAACACCGGGGAGCTGTTTTTT; V gene: TRBV5-4; D gene: TRBD2; clone size: .; J gene: TRBJ2-2
CDR3 protein: CASSDALTGGTDTQYF; CDR3 DNA: TGTGCCAGCAGTGACGCCCTGACAGGGGGCACAGATACGCAGTATTTT; V gene: TRBV6-1; D gene: TRBD1; clone size: .; J gene: TRBJ2-3
CDR3 protein: CASSLYGRGVNYGYTF; CDR3 DNA: TGTGCCAGCAGTTTATATGGGCGCGGGGTCAACTATGGCTACACCTTC; V gene: TRBV28; D gene: .; clone size: .; J gene: TRBJ1-2
CDR3 protein: CASSQDTSPGGEKLFF; CDR3 DNA: TGCGCCAGCAGCCAAGATACTTCCCCCGGCGGTGAAAAACTGTTTTTT; V gene: TRBV4-1; D gene: .; clone size: .; J gene: TRBJ1-4
CDR3 protein: CASRGAERGYTF; CDR3 DNA: TGCGCCAGCCGCGGCGCGGAGCGCGGCTACACCTTC; V gene: TRBV5-1; D gene: .; clone size: .; J gene: TRBJ1-2
CDR3 protein: CASSIYFGNQPQHF; CDR3 DNA: TGTGCCAGTAGTATTTATTTCGGGAATCAGCCCCAGCATTTT; V gene: TRBV19; D gene: .; clone size: few; J gene: TRBJ1-5
CDR3 protein: CASSPPRSGADIQYF; CDR3 DNA: TGTGCCAGCTCACCACCTCGGTCAGGGGCGGACATTCAGTACTTC; V gene: TRBV18; D gene: .; clone size: .; J gene: TRBJ2-4
CDR3 protein: CASSAGDGLYEQYF; CDR3 DNA: TGTGCCAGCAGCGCAGGGGACGGCCTCTACGAGCAGTACTTC; V gene: TRBV9; D gene: .; clone size: .; J gene: TRBJ2-7
CDR3 protein: CASALQGFSAPLHF; CDR3 DNA: TGTGCCAGCGCACTACAGGGGTTTTCGGCACCCCTCCACTTT; V gene: TRBV3-1/TRBV3-2; D gene: TRBD1; clone size: once; J gene: TRBJ1-6
CDR3 protein: CASTFTEAGEQYF; CDR3 DNA: TGTGCCAGCACCTTCACGGAGGCGGGCGAGCAGTACTTC; V gene: TRBV2; D gene: .; clone size: .; J gene: TRBJ2-7
CDR3 protein: CASSQFLYNEQFF; CDR3 DNA: TGTGCCAGCAGCCAGTTTTTGTACAATGAGCAGTTCTTC; V gene: TRBV27; D gene: .; clone size: .; J gene: TRBJ2-1
CDR3 protein: CASSPQLAGGGDTQYF; CDR3 DNA: TGTGCCAGCAGCCCCCAACTAGCGGGGGGAGGGGATACGCAGTATTTT; V gene: TRBV14; D gene: TRBD2; clone size: .; J gene: TRBJ2-3
CDR3 protein: CASSPRTFQAEAFF; CDR3 DNA: TGTGCCAGCAGCCCGAGGACTTTTCAGGCTGAAGCTTTCTTT; V gene: TRBV16; D gene: .; clone size: once; J gene: TRBJ1-1
CDR3 protein: CASSLGAFAEAFF; CDR3 DNA: TGTGCCAGCAGTTTAGGGGCCTTTGCTGAAGCTTTCTTT; V gene: TRBV12-3/TRBV12-4; D gene: .; clone size: .; J gene: TRBJ1-1
CDR3 protein: CSVMGQGFGNEQFF; CDR3 DNA: TGCAGCGTTATGGGACAGGGATTCGGGAATGAGCAGTTCTTC; V gene: TRBV29-1; D gene: TRBD1; clone size: .; J gene: TRBJ2-1
CDR3 protein: CASSLWAGDSYEQYF; CDR3 DNA: TGCGCCAGCAGCTTGTGGGCGGGGGACTCCTACGAGCAGTACTTC; V gene: TRBV5-1; D gene: TRBD2; clone size: .; J gene: TRBJ2-7
CDR3 protein: CASRVRPYEQYF; CDR3 DNA: TGTGCCAGCAGAGTCAGGCCCTACGAGCAGTACTTC; V gene: TRBV2; D gene: .; clone size: .; J gene: TRBJ2-7